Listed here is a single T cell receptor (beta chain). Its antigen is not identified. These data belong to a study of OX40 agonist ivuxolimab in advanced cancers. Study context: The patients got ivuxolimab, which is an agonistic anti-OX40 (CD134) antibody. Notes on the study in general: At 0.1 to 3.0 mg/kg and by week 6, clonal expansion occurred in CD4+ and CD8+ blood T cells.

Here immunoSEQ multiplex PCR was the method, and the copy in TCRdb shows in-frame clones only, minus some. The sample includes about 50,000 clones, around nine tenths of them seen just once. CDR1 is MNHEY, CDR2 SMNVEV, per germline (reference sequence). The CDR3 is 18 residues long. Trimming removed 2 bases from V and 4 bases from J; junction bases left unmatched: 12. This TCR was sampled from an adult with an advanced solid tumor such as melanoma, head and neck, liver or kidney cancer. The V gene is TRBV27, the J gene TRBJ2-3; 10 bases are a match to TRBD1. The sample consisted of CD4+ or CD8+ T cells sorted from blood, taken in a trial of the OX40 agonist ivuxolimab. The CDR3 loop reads CASSLGMLGQGSADTQYF. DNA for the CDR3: TGTGCCAGCAGTTTAGGCATGTTGGGACAGGGGTCTGCAGATACGCAGTATTTT.